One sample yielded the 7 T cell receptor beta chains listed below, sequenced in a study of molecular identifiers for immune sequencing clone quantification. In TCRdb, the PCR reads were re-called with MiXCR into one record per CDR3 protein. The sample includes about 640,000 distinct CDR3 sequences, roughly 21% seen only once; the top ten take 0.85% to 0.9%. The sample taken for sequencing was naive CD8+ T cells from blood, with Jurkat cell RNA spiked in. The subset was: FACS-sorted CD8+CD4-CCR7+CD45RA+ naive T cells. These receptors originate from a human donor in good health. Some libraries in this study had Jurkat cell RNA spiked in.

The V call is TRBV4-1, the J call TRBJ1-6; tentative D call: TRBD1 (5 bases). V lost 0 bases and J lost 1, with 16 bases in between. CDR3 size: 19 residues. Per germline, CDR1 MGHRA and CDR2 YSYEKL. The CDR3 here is CASSQDGITGSSYNSPLHF. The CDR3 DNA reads TGCGCCAGCAGCCAAGATGGGATAACAGGATCGTCCTATAATTCACCCCTCCACTTT.

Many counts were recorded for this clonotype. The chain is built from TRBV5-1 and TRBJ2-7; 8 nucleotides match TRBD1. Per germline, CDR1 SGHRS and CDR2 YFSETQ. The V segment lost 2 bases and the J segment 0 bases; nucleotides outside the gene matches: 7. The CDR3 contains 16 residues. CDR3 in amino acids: CASSFDRDRYSYEQYF. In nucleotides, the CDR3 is TGCGCCAGCAGCTTTGACCGGGACAGGTACTCCTACGAGCAGTACTTC.

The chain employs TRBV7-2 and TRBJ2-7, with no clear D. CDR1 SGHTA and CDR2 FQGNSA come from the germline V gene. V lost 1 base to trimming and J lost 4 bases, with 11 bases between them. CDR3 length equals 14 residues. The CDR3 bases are TGTGCCAGCAGCTTAGTGCTCCTACATTACGAGCAGTACTTC. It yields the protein CASSLVLLHYEQYF. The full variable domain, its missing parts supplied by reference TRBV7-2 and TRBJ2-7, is GAGVSQSPSNKVTEKGKDVELRCDPISGHTALYWYRQSLGQGLEFLIYFQGNSAPDKSGLPSDRFSAERTGGSVSTLTIQRTQQEDSAVYLCASSLVLLHYEQYFGPGTRLTVT.

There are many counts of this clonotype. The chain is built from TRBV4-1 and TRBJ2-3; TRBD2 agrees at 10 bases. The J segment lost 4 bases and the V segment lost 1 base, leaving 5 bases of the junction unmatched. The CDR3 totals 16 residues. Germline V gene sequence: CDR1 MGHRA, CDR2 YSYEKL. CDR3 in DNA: TGCGCCAGCAGCCAAGGCCTAGCGGGGGTGTCAGATACGCAGTATTTT. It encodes CASSQGLAGVSDTQYF.

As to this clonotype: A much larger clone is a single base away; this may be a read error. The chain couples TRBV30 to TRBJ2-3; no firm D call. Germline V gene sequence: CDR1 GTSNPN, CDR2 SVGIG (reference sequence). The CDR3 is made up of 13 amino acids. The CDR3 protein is CARRPSSTDAQYF. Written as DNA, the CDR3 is TGTGCCCGACGACCCAGTAGCACAGATGCGCAGTATTTT.

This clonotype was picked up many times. The CDR3 coding sequence is TGTGCCAGCAGTGGTCCGACAGGGCACTATGGCTACACCTTC. Translating it yields CASSGPTGHYGYTF. V gene TRBV2 combines with J gene TRBJ1-2, with TRBD1 identical over 7 bases. Germline CDR1 and CDR2: SNHLY and FYNNEI. J lost 3 bases, V lost 4 bases, and 5 bases had no gene match. This CDR3 has 14 amino acids.

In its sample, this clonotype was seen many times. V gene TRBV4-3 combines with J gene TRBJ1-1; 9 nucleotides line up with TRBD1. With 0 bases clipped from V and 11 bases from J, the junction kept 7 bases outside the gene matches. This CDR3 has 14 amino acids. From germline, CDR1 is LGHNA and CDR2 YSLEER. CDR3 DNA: TGCGCCAGCAGCCAAGATTCGGGACAGGGTCATGCTTTCTTT. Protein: CASSQDSGQGHAFF.